This T cell receptor (beta chain) was retrieved from a study of blood T cell repertoires in COVID-19. Per the original methods: Nucleated cell number was recorded as an estimate derived from reference gene primer amplification. Only in-frame clones appear in the TCRdb table, and some are missing; sequencing was by immunoSEQ multiplex PCR. V, J and clone size are those of that table, while D and trimming were read from the DNA. The sample records nearly 80,000 clones, 70% to 90% being singletons. The V and J ends lost 6 bases and 2 bases respectively, with 5 bases between them. CDR3 length: 11 residues. Per germline, CDR1 SNHLY and CDR2 FYNNEI. Comment on this clone: Other DNA sequences in this sample translate to the same CDR3.

The rearrangement uses TRBV2 and TRBJ2-7; D is ambiguous. This receptor was identified in a woman of 80 years or more with active or convalescent COVID-19. Sequencing was carried out using peripheral blood. DNA for the CDR3: TGTGCCAGCAGCGGTGCCTACGAGCAGTACTTC. This sequence encodes CASSGAYEQYF.